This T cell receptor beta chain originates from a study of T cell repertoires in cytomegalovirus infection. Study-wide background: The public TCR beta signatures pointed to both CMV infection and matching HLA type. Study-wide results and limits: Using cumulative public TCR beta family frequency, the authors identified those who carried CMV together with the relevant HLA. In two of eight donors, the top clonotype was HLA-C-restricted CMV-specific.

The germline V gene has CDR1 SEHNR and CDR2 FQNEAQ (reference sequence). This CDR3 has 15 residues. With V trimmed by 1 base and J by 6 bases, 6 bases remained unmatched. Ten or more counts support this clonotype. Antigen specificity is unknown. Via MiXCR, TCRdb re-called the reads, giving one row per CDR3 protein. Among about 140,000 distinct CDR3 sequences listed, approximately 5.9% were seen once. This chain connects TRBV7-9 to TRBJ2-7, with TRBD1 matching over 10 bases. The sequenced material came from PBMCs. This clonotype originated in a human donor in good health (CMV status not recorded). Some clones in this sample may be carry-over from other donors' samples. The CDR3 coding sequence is TGTGCCAGCAGCTTAGGAGGGACAGGGGTTGGCGAGCAGTACTTC. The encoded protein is CASSLGGTGVGEQYF.